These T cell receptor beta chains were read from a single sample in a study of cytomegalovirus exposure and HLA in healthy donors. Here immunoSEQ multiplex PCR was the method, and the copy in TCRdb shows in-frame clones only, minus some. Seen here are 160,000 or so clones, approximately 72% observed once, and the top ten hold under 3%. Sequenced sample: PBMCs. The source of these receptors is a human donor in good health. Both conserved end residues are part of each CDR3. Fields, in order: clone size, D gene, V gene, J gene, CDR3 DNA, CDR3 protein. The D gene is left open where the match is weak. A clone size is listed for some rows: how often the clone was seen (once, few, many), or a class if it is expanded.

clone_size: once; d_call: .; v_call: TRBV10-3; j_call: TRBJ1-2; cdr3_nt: TGTGCCATCAGTGAGACCCCTCTGGGGGCGGAAGGCTACACCTTC; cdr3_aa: CAISETPLGAEGYTF
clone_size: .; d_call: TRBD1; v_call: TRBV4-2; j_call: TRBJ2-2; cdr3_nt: TGTGCCAGCAGCCAACCCCGGGACAGGGCTCCCGGGGAGCTGTTTTTT; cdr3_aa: CASSQPRDRAPGELFF
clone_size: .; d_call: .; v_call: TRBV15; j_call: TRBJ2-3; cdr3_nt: TGTGCCACCAGCAGAGATAGTAGCGGCCTCACAGATACGCAGTATTTT; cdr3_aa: CATSRDSSGLTDTQYF
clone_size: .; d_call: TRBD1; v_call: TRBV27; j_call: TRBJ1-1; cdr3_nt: TGTGCCAGCAGTTTACAGACAGGGTATACTGAAGCTTTCTTT; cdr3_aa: CASSLQTGYTEAFF
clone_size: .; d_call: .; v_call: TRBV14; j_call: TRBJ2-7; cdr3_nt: TGTGCCAGCAGCCGACAGGTTTACGAGCAGTACTTC; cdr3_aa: CASSRQVYEQYF
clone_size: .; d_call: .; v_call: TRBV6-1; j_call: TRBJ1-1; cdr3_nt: TGTGCCAGCACCCGAGCAGGCACCGAAGCTTTCTTT; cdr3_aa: CASTRAGTEAFF
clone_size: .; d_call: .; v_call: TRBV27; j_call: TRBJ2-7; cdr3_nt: TGTGCCAGCAGTCCCACGACTTCCCAGTCCTACGAGCAGTACTTC; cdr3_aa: CASSPTTSQSYEQYF
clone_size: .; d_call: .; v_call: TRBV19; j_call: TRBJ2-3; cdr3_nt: TGTGCCAGTAGTAGGCACCTAAGCGGGTCGGATACGCAGTATTTT; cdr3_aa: CASSRHLSGSDTQYF
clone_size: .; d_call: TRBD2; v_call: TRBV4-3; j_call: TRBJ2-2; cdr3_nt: TGCGCCAGCAGCCAAGCCCTGACTAGCGGGGAAGGCGGGGAGCTGTTTTTT; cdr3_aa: CASSQALTSGEGGELFF
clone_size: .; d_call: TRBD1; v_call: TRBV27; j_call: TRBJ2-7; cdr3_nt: TGTGCCAGCAGTTTACAGGGGGCTACGAACGAGCAGTACTTC; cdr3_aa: CASSLQGATNEQYF